A selection of T cell receptor beta chains follows, all from one sample in a study of blood T cell repertoires in COVID-19. Repertoires were generated with immunoSEQ multiplex PCR, while TCRdb's copy carries only in-frame clones and drops some. The table lists approximately 170,000 clones, around 84% of them singletons, with more than 12% in the top ten. Sample: peripheral blood. These receptor sequences come from a woman in her 70s with COVID-19, enrolled during active disease. The CDR3 runs from the conserved cysteine through the conserved F or W.

j_call cdr3_length v_call cdr3_aa
TRBJ2-5 15 TRBV28 CASRNLGTGGRTQYF
TRBJ2-3 17 TRBV9 CASSGLKPGQAADTQYF
TRBJ1-1 11 TRBV28 CASSSKPGAFF
TRBJ1-2 17 TRBV28 CASRGTVGDRGWKGYTF
TRBJ2-7 12 TRBV29-1 CSVAGHTYEQYF
TRBJ1-4 14 TRBV2 CASKGDSYNEKLFF
TRBJ2-3 16 TRBV24-1 CATSDLGTGDTDTQYF
TRBJ1-1 16 TRBV7-3 CASSLTFGVANTEAFF
TRBJ2-5 15 TRBV7-6 CASSTLTSGQETQYF
TRBJ1-2 14 TRBV3-1/TRBV3-2 CASSPLSGPYGYTF
TRBJ1-5 14 TRBV28 CASSHDSLNQPQHF
TRBJ1-4 15 TRBV7-9 CASSPGQGSGEKLFF
TRBJ1-6 16 TRBV27 CASSLPPGTGLSPLHF
TRBJ2-4 17 TRBV19 CASSIDSGGRIKNIQYF
TRBJ2-2 15 TRBV10-2 CASSEIAGYTGELFF
TRBJ1-2 14 TRBV2 CASSESTGLFGYTF
TRBJ1-4 15 TRBV24-1 CATSDWDRGIEKLFF
TRBJ2-1 15 TRBV7-9 CASSQSLADYNEQFF
TRBJ1-1 13 TRBV5-5 CASSPWGGTEAFF
TRBJ2-2 13 TRBV9 CASSAEAVGELFF
TRBJ1-6 14 TRBV30 CAWSRDDQNSPLHF
TRBJ2-4 13 TRBV30 CASTRREQNIQYF
TRBJ2-2 15 TRBV18 CASSPGGAVTGELFF
TRBJ1-1 13 TRBV7-2 CASSSPQGTEAFF
TRBJ1-1 12 TRBV7-9 CASSLVQGLAFF
TRBJ1-2 13 TRBV6-1 CASSERQDPGYTF
TRBJ1-4 14 TRBV6-5 CASSLGRANEKLFF
TRBJ2-3 15 TRBV5-1 CASSLGPGREDTQYF
TRBJ2-3 11 TRBV2 CASTPGDTQYF
TRBJ2-7 15 TRBV30 CAWSDLGQAAYEQYF
TRBJ1-1 12 TRBV28 CASRDRGRGAFF
TRBJ2-1 15 TRBV28 CASSESGSFYNEQFF
TRBJ2-2 14 TRBV11-2 CASSLGGQSGELFF
TRBJ1-6 19 TRBV15 CATSREVKGQSSYNSPLHF
TRBJ2-5 12 TRBV11-1 CASSLELQTQYF
TRBJ1-6 12 TRBV6-5 CASSPDSSPLHF
TRBJ2-1 16 TRBV5-6 CASSLDIGEAYNEQFF
TRBJ2-3 12 TRBV28 CASSLLFGTQYF
TRBJ1-2 15 TRBV10-3 CAISDPGGNNYGYTF
TRBJ1-3 16 TRBV7-2 CASSPQGPRRGNTIYF
TRBJ2-2 15 TRBV27 CASSLAGGFTGELFF
TRBJ2-7 12 TRBV28 CASVGQPYEQYF
TRBJ2-3 15 TRBV30 CAWSVQTSRTDTQYF
TRBJ2-4 11 TRBV19 CASSIGEIQYF
TRBJ2-6 16 TRBV28 CASTVGGSSGANVLTF
TRBJ1-2 13 TRBV28 CASSLGQGNGYTF
TRBJ2-3 17 TRBV7-8 CASSLRPSRKGADTQYF
TRBJ1-1 15 TRBV5-1 CASSHYRQGDTEAFF
TRBJ2-1 16 TRBV30 CAWSVWQGARLTEQFF
TRBJ2-3 15 TRBV7-8 CASSLTAGVSDTQYF
TRBJ2-3 14 TRBV7-9 CASSSQGAADTQYF
TRBJ2-5 16 TRBV5-1 CASSRSRGAGEETQYF
TRBJ2-2 17 TRBV6-4 CASRAISSGANTGELFF
TRBJ2-1 14 TRBV5-1 CASFLRQGATEQFF